Following are 18 T cell receptor beta chains from one sample sequenced in a study of CD8+ T cells in alopecia areata. Extraction of RNA preceded its reverse transcription into cDNA, which served as the sequencing template. The assay was immunoSEQ multiplex PCR, and TCRdb's table has in-frame clones only and misses some. This table has over 150,000 clones, around 60% appearing once. Treatment in this sample: oral pan-JAK inhibitor, 5-10 mg twice daily. The sequences come from CD4+ T cells sorted from blood, collected at week 24, from a patient treated with tofacitinib. Source of these receptors: a human donor with alopecia areata.

V is TRBV29-1 and J is TRBJ1-2; D ambiguous. Deletions cut 4 bases from V and 7 bases from J, with 16 bases between. The germline CDR1 and CDR2 sequences are SQVTM and ANQGSEA. The CDR3 length is 13 residues. DNA of the CDR3: TGCAGCGTTGGTGGGGTGATTAGTCTTGGCTACACCTTC. It codes for CSVGGVISLGYTF.

This clone was observed a single time. V gene TRBV6-6 combines with J gene TRBJ2-7; 9 positions match TRBD2. The CDR3 loop spans 15 amino acids. CDR1 MNHNY and CDR2 SVGAGI come from the germline V gene (reference sequence). J was trimmed by 4 bases and V by 5 bases; bases with no gene match: 9. CDR3 nucleotide sequence: TGTGCCAGCAGTCATAATAGCGGGGGTGTATACGAGCAGTACTTC. Translated: CASSHNSGGVYEQYF.

The CDR3 sequence is CATSRALTGTEYF. The CDR3, as DNA: TGTGCCACCAGCAGAGCCCTGACCGGGACAGAATACTTC. The chain has TRBV15 and TRBJ2-4, with 7 bases that match TRBD1. CDR1 and CDR2 from the germline V gene are LNHNV and YYDKDF (reference sequence). Unmatched junction bases numbered 10, after V lost 1 base and J lost 16 bases. The CDR3 extends over 13 amino acids.

On this clone: The junction differs from germline at one of its ends, possibly a read error. The chain employs TRBV23-1 and TRBJ1-5, with TRBD1 as a possible D gene (5 bases). TRBV23-1 is identified as an open reading frame with a role that is uncertain. The CDR3 covers 10 residues. CDR3 coding DNA: TGCACCAGGGCCGGGCAGCCCCAGCATTTT. Its translation is CTRAGQPQHF.

The chain uses TRBV2 and TRBJ2-4; 10 bases match TRBD1. Germline CDR1 SNHLY, CDR2 FYNNEI. J gave up 1 base and V 7 bases, and 7 bases lay outside the gene matches. This CDR3 has 16 residues. For the CDR3, the DNA is TGTGCCAGCACCACAGACAGGGGGCTGGCCAAAAACATTCAGTACTTC. Its translation: CASTTDRGLAKNIQYF.

The J gene is TRBJ2-4, the V gene TRBV7-9, with D possibly matching TRBD1 (5 bases). Germline V gene data show CDR1 as SEHNR and CDR2 as FQNEAQ (reference sequence). Trimming removed 5 bases at V and 0 bases at J, with 17 bases between. The CDR3 runs 17 residues. This chain's CDR3 is CASSPSTTALAKNIQYF. Here the CDR3 DNA reads TGTGCCAGCAGCCCATCGACGACAGCGTTAGCCAAAAACATTCAGTACTTC.

V usage is TRBV29-1 and J usage is TRBJ2-7, with D perhaps given as TRBD1 or TRBD2 (5 bases each). Germline V gives CDR1 SQVTM, CDR2 ANQGSEA. The V end lost 7 bases, the J end lost 5 bases, and 12 bases lay between the germline ends. This CDR3 region has 11 residues. The chain's CDR3 is CSAGARDEQYF. CDR3 DNA: TGCAGCGCCGGGGCTAGGGACGAGCAGTACTTC.

The chain has TRBV4-1 and TRBJ2-3; unclear D gene. Germline V gives CDR1 MGHRA, CDR2 YSYEKL. Trimming left V 0 bases short and J 2 bases short, with 9 bases between. CDR3 length: 15 residues. The CDR3 bases are TGCGCCAGCAGCCAAGATCCTCGCCCCACAGATACGCAGTATTTT. It codes for CASSQDPRPTDTQYF.

V gene TRBV6-4 combines with J gene TRBJ2-1; TRBD2 matches at 9 bases. This CDR3 is built from 14 residues. V dropped 4 bases and J dropped 2; count of bases not matched to a gene: 0. Germline V gives CDR1 MRHNA, CDR2 SNTAGT. This chain's CDR3 is CASSGLAAYNEQFF. The CDR3 DNA reads TGTGCCAGCAGTGGACTAGCGGCCTACAATGAGCAGTTCTTC.

This sequence joins TRBV4-1 and TRBJ1-2; D might be TRBD1 (6 bases). There are 15 residues in the CDR3. Germline V gene data show CDR1 as MGHRA and CDR2 as YSYEKL. V lost 4 bases, J lost 3 bases, and 15 bases lay in between. The CDR3 here is CASSPPTGSDYGYTF. As DNA, the CDR3 is TGCGCCAGCAGCCCCCCAACAGGGAGCGACTATGGCTACACCTTC.

The chain is built from TRBV29-1 and TRBJ1-2; weak D call: TRBD1 (5 bases). Germline CDR1 SQVTM, CDR2 ANQGSEA. V was trimmed by 4 bases and J by 4 bases, leaving 10 bases between them. The CDR3 runs to 12 residues. This chain's CDR3 is CSVVVGTYGYTF. In DNA form, the CDR3 reads TGCAGCGTTGTGGTAGGGACCTATGGCTACACCTTC.

Concerning this clone: Other DNA sequences in the sample encode the same CDR3. In DNA, the CDR3 is TGCAGCGTTGAGGGCAGGTCAACAGATACGCAGTATTTT. It translates to CSVEGRSTDTQYF. The chain recombines TRBV29-1 with TRBJ2-3; D is ambiguous. Trimming took off 3 bases at V and 3 bases at J, with 10 bases between the two ends. The V gene's germline CDR1 is SQVTM and CDR2 ANQGSEA. This CDR3 has 13 amino acids.

The chain joins TRBV23-1 to TRBJ1-5; the D gene is possibly TRBD1 (6 bases). TRBV23-1 qualifies as an ORF whose function is uncertain. The CDR3 contains 17 residues. V lost 7 bases to trimming and J lost 4 bases, with 23 bases between them. The CDR3 reads CASTPGGARTDNQPQHF. CDR3 sequence (DNA): TGCGCCAGCACCCCGGGGGGGGCGCGTACCGATAATCAGCCCCAGCATTTT.

This clone was recorded a few times. This chain uses TRBV7-9 with TRBJ2-7; possibly TRBD1 for D (5 bases). There are 14 residues in the CDR3. CDR1 is SEHNR, CDR2 FQNEAQ, per germline (reference sequence). V lost 5 bases to trimming and J lost 2 bases, with 13 bases between them. CDR3 sequence: CASSPIRAPYEQYF. CDR3 nucleotides: TGTGCCAGCAGCCCGATCAGGGCTCCCTACGAGCAGTACTTC.

The CDR3 here is CASSIAGRYNEQFF. For the CDR3, the DNA is TGTGCCAGCAGCATAGCGGGAAGGTACAATGAGCAGTTCTTC. The rearrangement uses TRBV7-3 and TRBJ2-1; 8 positions agree with TRBD2. The J segment lost 4 bases and the V segment lost 5 bases, leaving 4 bases of the junction unmatched. CDR3 length equals 14 residues. The germline V gene encodes CDR1 SGHTA and CDR2 FQGTGA.

The chain is built from TRBV29-1 and TRBJ2-2; D not resolved. The CDR3 sequence is 12 residues long. Germline V gene sequence: CDR1 SQVTM, CDR2 ANQGSEA. V was cut by 6 bases and J by 6 bases, with 11 bases left in between. The CDR3 DNA reads as TGCAGCGTAAGAAGCCTCCCCGGGGAGCTGTTTTTT. As protein: CSVRSLPGELFF.

The chain carries TRBV2 and TRBJ2-1; TRBD1 might be the D (6 bases). V lost 5 bases, J lost 6 bases, and 14 bases lay in between. This CDR3 spans 14 amino acids. Germline values: CDR1 SNHLY, CDR2 FYNNEI. CDR3: CASSSRTVSNEQFF. The CDR3 DNA reads TGTGCCAGCAGTAGTAGGACAGTCTCCAATGAGCAGTTCTTC.

This clone came up a few times. V usage is TRBV6-5 and J usage is TRBJ1-1; D is possibly TRBD1 (5 bases). Germline CDR1 is MNHEY and CDR2 is SVGAGI. The CDR3 has 16 amino acids. Trimming pared 2 bases from V and 6 bases from J, leaving 19 bases between. The CDR3 DNA is TGTGCCAGCAGTTACGCAGGGCGCCGGAGGACGGCTGAAGCTTTCTTT. Protein: CASSYAGRRRTAEAFF.